This passage covers 15 T cell receptor beta chains from one sample sequenced in a study of cytomegalovirus exposure and HLA in healthy donors (dated by TCRdb to the late 2010s). Library preparation used the immunoSEQ multiplex PCR assay. For the multiplex PCR, a mixture combining 60 forward primers for TCR Vbeta segments and 13 reverse primers for TCR Jbeta segments was used. TCRdb carries this immuneACCESS record with in-frame sequences only. Its versions omit some clonotypes, under half of them owing to an unresolved V gene in the studies checked, with the rest unexplained. The sample table shows about 200,000 clones, and 70% to 80% are seen once. The ten most abundant clones make up 1.5% to 2% of the sample. Sequenced sample: PBMCs. Source of these receptors: a man aged 25-45 years in good health and CMV-seronegative.

The chain is built from TRBV15 and TRBJ1-1, with 8 nucleotides matching TRBD1. Unmatched junction bases numbered 3, after V lost 1 base and J lost 2 bases. Germline V gene data show CDR1 as LNHNV and CDR2 as YYDKDF (reference sequence). This CDR3 has 15 residues. The CDR3: CATSRGSGGNTEAFF. In DNA, the CDR3 is TGTGCCACCAGCAGAGGCTCAGGGGGCAACACTGAAGCTTTCTTT.

The chain has TRBV19 and TRBJ2-7, with 13 bases fitting TRBD2. Germline loops: CDR1 LNHDA, CDR2 SQIVND (reference sequence). The CDR3 has 15 residues. J was trimmed by 13 bases and V by 3 bases; bases with no gene match: 12. The CDR3 DNA reads as TGTGCCAGTAGTATGGGGGGGACTAGCGGGGACCGCCGATACTTC. Encoded protein: CASSMGGTSGDRRYF.

The chain links TRBV30 to TRBJ1-2, with a weak D call TRBD1 (5 bases). The CDR3 contains 16 residues. The germline V gene has CDR1 GTSNPN and CDR2 SVGIG (reference sequence). V was pared by 1 base and J by 2 bases, with 17 bases between. CDR3 in DNA: TGTGCCTGGAGTGCCCAGACAGTCCTGCTGAACTATGGCTACACCTTC. Its protein is CAWSAQTVLLNYGYTF.

The genes are TRBV28 and TRBJ1-3, with D hard to call. This CDR3 has 15 amino acids. The V gene lost 0 bases and the J gene lost 4 bases, with 10 bases spanning the gap. Germline loops: CDR1 MDHEN, CDR2 SYDVKM. CDR3 in DNA: TGTGCCAGCAGTTTATGGTCCGTTTTGGGAAACACCATATATTTT. Amino acids: CASSLWSVLGNTIYF.

The rearrangement uses TRBV6-5 and TRBJ2-7; maybe TRBD1 (5 bases). The CDR3 extends over 16 amino acids. From germline, CDR1 is MNHEY and CDR2 SVGAGI. Trimming took off 0 bases at V and 0 bases at J, with 12 bases between the two ends. CDR3 residues: CASSYSATAFSYEQYF. The CDR3 DNA is TGTGCCAGCAGTTACTCGGCGACAGCGTTCTCCTACGAGCAGTACTTC.

This chain joins TRBV7-2 and TRBJ2-1, with D perhaps TRBD2 (6 bases). V was pared by 2 bases and J by 2 bases, with 13 bases between. The V gene's germline CDR1 is SGHTA and CDR2 FQGNSA. The CDR3 is made up of 16 amino acids. CDR3 DNA: TGTGCCAGCAGCTTAAGGCCTAGCGAAACCTACAATGAGCAGTTCTTC. Its translation: CASSLRPSETYNEQFF. The full variable domain, completed using reference TRBV7-2 and TRBJ2-1, is GAGVSQSPSNKVTEKGKDVELRCDPISGHTALYWYRQSLGQGLEFLIYFQGNSAPDKSGLPSDRFSAERTGGSVSTLTIQRTQQEDSAVYLCASSLRPSETYNEQFFGPGTRLTVL.

This chain connects TRBV4-1 to TRBJ2-1; the match to TRBD2 covers 9 bases. Germline lookup yields CDR1 MGHRA and CDR2 YSYEKL. The V segment lost 0 bases and the J segment 4 bases; nucleotides outside the gene matches: 4. CDR3 length: 16 residues. The CDR3 protein is CASSQERLAEYNEQFF. CDR3 DNA: TGCGCCAGCAGCCAAGAACGACTAGCGGAGTACAATGAGCAGTTCTTC.

The genes are TRBV2 and TRBJ1-2; D possibly corresponds to TRBD1 (5 bases). This CDR3 has 14 residues. V shed 4 bases and J shed 8 bases, with 17 bases lying between them. The germline gives CDR1 SNHLY, CDR2 FYNNEI. The CDR3 DNA is TGTGCCAGCAGTGGGGAGCCGCGGGGGTACGGCTACACCTTC. Translation gives CASSGEPRGYGYTF.

The chain couples TRBV28 to TRBJ2-1; a possible D gene is TRBD1 (5 bases). Germline values: CDR1 MDHEN, CDR2 SYDVKM. The ends were cut back, 5 bases at V and 0 bases at J, with 14 bases in the middle. This CDR3 has 16 amino acids. CDR3 in amino acids: CASSPSRAVSYNEQFF. The CDR3, as DNA: TGTGCCAGCAGTCCGAGCAGGGCGGTCTCCTACAATGAGCAGTTCTTC.

This sequence joins TRBV6-1 and TRBJ2-7, with 11 bases lining up with TRBD2. The germline V gene has CDR1 MNHNS and CDR2 SASEGT. CDR3 length: 15 residues. With 6 bases clipped from V and 5 bases from J, the junction kept 9 bases outside the gene matches. This chain's CDR3 is CASRGTSGSNHEQYF. The CDR3 bases are TGTGCCAGCAGGGGCACTAGCGGGAGTAACCACGAGCAGTACTTC.

The chain joins TRBV2 to TRBJ1-1; D is perhaps TRBD1 (6 bases). This CDR3 is built from 15 residues. CDR1 and CDR2 from the germline V gene are SNHLY and FYNNEI. Trimming removed 6 bases at V and 4 bases at J, with 18 bases between. The CDR3, as DNA: TGTGCCAGCAGACCGATCACAGGGTCGGGCACTGAAGCTTTCTTT. This encodes CASRPITGSGTEAFF.

This clone showed up just a few times. This chain links TRBV25-1 with TRBJ1-1; D is ambiguous. Germline assignment: CDR1 MGHDK and CDR2 SYGVNS. There are 14 residues in the CDR3. Trimming removed 4 bases at V and 0 bases at J, with 9 bases between. The CDR3 loop reads CASSGYTVNTEAFF. Here the CDR3 DNA reads TGTGCCAGCAGTGGATATACAGTGAACACTGAAGCTTTCTTT.

This clone was detected a few times. V is TRBV10-1 and J is TRBJ2-2; TRBD2 is a possible D gene (5 bases). Germline CDR1 reads WNHNN; CDR2 reads SYGVQD (reference sequence). The V gene lost 7 bases and the J gene lost 5 bases, with 11 bases spanning the gap. The CDR3 covers 13 residues. CDR3 sequence: CASKESGTGELFF. The CDR3 bases are TGCGCCAGCAAGGAGAGCGGAACCGGGGAGCTGTTTTTT.

This clone showed up just once. The V gene is TRBV4-1, the J gene TRBJ1-2; TRBD1 aligns across 8 bases. The germline CDR1 and CDR2 sequences are MGHRA and YSYEKL. After removal of 2 bases from V and 3 bases from J, the junction contained 8 bases not matched to a gene. CDR3 length equals 16 residues. The CDR3 reads CASSQLWGQADYGYTF. The CDR3 DNA reads as TGCGCCAGCAGCCAACTATGGGGACAGGCGGACTATGGCTACACCTTC.

This clone has a handful of counts. The chain carries TRBV28 and TRBJ2-7, with 12 bases identical to TRBD1. The V gene end was trimmed by 9 bases and the J gene end by 3 bases; junction bases not matched to a gene: 9. Germline V gene data show CDR1 as MDHEN and CDR2 as SYDVKM. The CDR3 contains 15 residues. CDR3 residues: CASGTGGLVDYEQYF. Written as DNA, the CDR3 is TGTGCCAGTGGGACAGGGGGCTTGGTGGACTACGAGCAGTACTTC.